The text below deals with one TCR beta chain. Its antigen is not identified. Germline-derived CDR1 and CDR2 are SGHRS and YFSETQ. There are 14 residues in the CDR3. Trimming removed 3 bases at V and 1 base at J, with 10 bases between. This record comes from a study of long-term antiretroviral therapy in people with HIV. Study information: Samples from the earliest time points predate the 2015 immediate-ART recommendation by about a decade. Study-wide results and caveats: Possibly under older ART regimens, blood was drawn between about 2004 and 2018. Controls showed broader CDR3 length ranges than did the HIV repertoires.

The authors ran the immunoSEQ assay, v3.0, at survey level. Sequenced by immunoSEQ multiplex PCR; TCRdb stores in-frame clones only, minus some. The sample lists 20,000 to 25,000 clones; 85% to 90% were seen once. The TCR originated in a man between 60 and 70 years old with HIV. The J gene is TRBJ1-1, the V gene TRBV5-1; no firm D call. The specimen comprised unsorted PBMCs, sampled 1.3 years after starting antiretroviral therapy. CDR3 DNA: TGCGCCAGCAGCTCCCAGAACACGAACACTGAAGCTTTCTTT. Amino acids: CASSSQNTNTEAFF. The full variable domain, its missing parts supplied by reference TRBV5-1 and TRBJ1-1, is KAGVTQTPRYLIKTRGQQVTLSCSPISGHRSVSWYQQTPGQGLQFLFEYFSETQRNKGNFPGRFSGRQFSNSRSEMNVSTLELGDSALYLCASSSQNTNTEAFFGQGTRLTVV.